This T cell receptor beta chain was obtained from a study of blood T cell repertoires in COVID-19. This table comes from immunoSEQ multiplex PCR, and its TCRdb copy is limited to in-frame clones, with some not included. The sample shows over 130,000 clones, 84% of them seen only once. Of note for this clone: The identical CDR3 is also encoded by other nucleotide sequences in the sample.

The CDR3 consists of 12 residues. The V end was cut by 6 bases, the J end by 5 bases, with 10 bases between. From germline, CDR1 is ENHRY and CDR2 SYGVKD. The TCR sequence derives from a man between 50 and 59 years old in a cohort exposed to, infected with or recovered from COVID-19 (not recorded which). The sample consisted of PBMCs or T cells enriched from blood (not recorded which). The V and J genes are TRBV10-3 and TRBJ1-1; D is perhaps TRBD1 (5 bases). CDR3 nucleotide sequence: TGTGCCATCAGGGGTGGGGGGACTGAAGCTTTCTTT. Amino acids: CAIRGGGTEAFF.